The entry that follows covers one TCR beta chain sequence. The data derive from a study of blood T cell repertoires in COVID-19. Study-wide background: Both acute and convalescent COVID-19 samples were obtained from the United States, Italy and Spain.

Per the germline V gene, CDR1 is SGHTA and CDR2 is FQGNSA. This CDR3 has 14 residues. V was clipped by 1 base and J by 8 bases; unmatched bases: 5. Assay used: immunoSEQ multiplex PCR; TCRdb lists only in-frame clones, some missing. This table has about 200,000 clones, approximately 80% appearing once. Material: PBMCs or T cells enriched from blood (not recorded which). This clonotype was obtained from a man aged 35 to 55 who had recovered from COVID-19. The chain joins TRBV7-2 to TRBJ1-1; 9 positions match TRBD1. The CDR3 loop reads CASSLDRGPFEAFF. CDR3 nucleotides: TGTGCCAGCAGCTTAGACAGGGGGCCGTTCGAAGCTTTCTTT.